This TCR beta chain derives from a study of human T cells and chemical hapten exposure. Time point given: patch test 3, about 24 weeks after DPC sensitization. Specified treatment: therapeutic diphenylcyclopropenone sensitization with weekly scalp DPC. The donor pool consisted of alopecia patients aged 18 to 70 years, considered suitable for DPC. MiXCR, run by TCRdb on the RACE reads, gives a single entry per CDR3 protein. The top ten clones hold approximately 5% of a sample with some 32,000 distinct CDR3 sequences, approximately 6% of them seen once. Study results and caveats: DPC sensitization produced no change in TCRs with frequency above 1 in 1000. Correlating positively with patch test score were the PT1 expanded TCR counts.

This clonotype has ten or more counts. Its antigen is not known. Trimming took off 0 bases at V and 0 bases at J, with 11 bases between the two ends. The CDR3 runs to 16 residues. This clonotype originated in a man aged 30 to 39 with alopecia areata. Some clones in this sample may be carry-over from other donors' samples. The material was whole blood, obtained in connection with sensitization to the hapten diphenylcyclopropenone (DPC). The chain uses TRBV12-3 or TRBV12-4 and TRBJ1-1; D uncertain. CDR3 loop: CASSLALGTLNTEAFF. DNA of the CDR3: TGTGCCAGCAGTTTAGCGTTAGGCACCCTGAACACTGAAGCTTTCTTT.